The 9 T cell receptor beta chains in this list originate from one sample, sequenced in a study of molecular identifiers for immune sequencing clone quantification. TCRdb passed the PCR reads through MiXCR, listing each CDR3 protein once. The sample consists of roughly 50,000 distinct CDR3 sequences, about 25% of them appearing once. Sequencing was performed on naive CD8+ T cells from blood, with Jurkat cell RNA spiked in. Subset here: FACS-sorted CD8+CD4-CCR7+CD45RA+ naive T cells. The receptors derive from a human donor in good health. Some libraries in this study had Jurkat cell RNA spiked in.

This clonotype has ten or more counts. The chain couples TRBV6-2 or TRBV6-3 to TRBJ2-7; the match to TRBD1 covers 10 bases. The CDR3 extends over 13 amino acids. Per germline, CDR1 MNHEY and CDR2 SVGEGT. V trimming: 4 bases; J trimming: 4 bases; junction bases outside the gene matches: 1. The chain's CDR3 is CASSWDRGYEQYF. Here the CDR3 DNA reads TGTGCCAGCAGTTGGGACAGGGGATACGAGCAGTACTTC.

This clonotype was counted between two and nine times. A read error is possible here, since a much larger clone lies one base away. The chain joins TRBV20-1 to TRBJ2-7; 7 nucleotides align to TRBD2. This CDR3 spans 14 amino acids. In germline, CDR1 is DFQATT, CDR2 SNEGSKA (reference sequence). CDR3: CSTRDAGAGYEQYF. The CDR3 DNA reads TGCAGTACTAGAGATGCGGGAGCTGGCTACGAGCAGTACTTC.

Many counts were recorded for this clonotype. The chain joins TRBV28 to TRBJ2-5; 11 bases fit TRBD2. This CDR3 comprises 14 residues. The germline gives CDR1 MDHEN, CDR2 SYDVKM. V trimming: 9 bases; J trimming: 1 base; junction bases outside the gene matches: 4. DNA of the CDR3: TGTGCCAGTGCCGGGACTAGCGGCCAAGAGACCCAGTACTTC. It encodes CASAGTSGQETQYF.

This clonotype was detected ten times or more. The chain has TRBV12-3 or TRBV12-4 and TRBJ2-6; D not resolved. This CDR3 is built from 15 residues. V was cut by 0 bases and J by 2 bases, with 5 bases left in between. CDR3: CASSLAAPGANVLTF. The CDR3 DNA sequence: TGTGCCAGCAGTTTAGCGGCCCCTGGGGCCAACGTCCTGACTTTC.

The chain combines TRBV12-3 or TRBV12-4 with TRBJ2-1; no clear D gene. Trimming left V 3 bases short and J 4 bases short, with 10 bases between. The CDR3 consists of 14 residues. CDR3 sequence: CASSFRLEYNEQFF. In nucleotides, the CDR3 is TGTGCCAGCAGTTTTCGACTGGAGTACAATGAGCAGTTCTTC.

This clonotype was found a few times. This may be a read error: a much more frequent sequence differs by one nucleotide. The chain carries TRBV7-8 and TRBJ1-3; the D is unclear. The CDR3 loop spans 20 amino acids. Germline V gives CDR1 SGHVS, CDR2 FQNEAQ. Trimming took off 1 base at V and 3 bases at J, with 25 bases between the two ends. CDR3 amino acids: CASSLVTLTVSPASGNTIYF. CDR3 DNA sequence: TGTGCCAGCAGCTTAGTAACCCTGACTGTTAGCCCCGCCAGTGGAAACACCATATATTTT.

This clonotype was counted at least ten times. This chain uses TRBV6-2 or TRBV6-3 with TRBJ1-1; TRBD1 matches at 10 bases. CDR1 and CDR2 from the germline V gene are MNHEY and SVGEGT. V shed 6 bases and J 5 bases; nucleotides not matched to a gene: 6. The CDR3 has 14 amino acids. The CDR3 region is CASRLTGGETEAFF. The DNA of the CDR3 is TGTGCCAGCAGACTGACAGGGGGCGAAACTGAAGCTTTCTTT.

This clonotype was detected ten times or more. V is TRBV4-3 and J is TRBJ2-1; 10 nucleotides agree with TRBD2. J lost 6 bases, V lost 4 bases, and 3 bases had no gene match. This CDR3 has 14 residues. Germline lookup yields CDR1 LGHNA and CDR2 YSLEER. This CDR3 reads CASSPGTSVNEQFF. CDR3 nucleotide sequence: TGCGCCAGCAGCCCAGGGACTAGCGTCAATGAGCAGTTCTTC.

This clonotype occurred once. A much larger clone lies one base from this, so it may be a read error. The genes are TRBV7-7 and TRBJ2-5; TRBD2 matches at 16 bases. V was pared by 5 bases and J by 5 bases, with 8 bases of the junction left unmatched. Germline CDR1 and CDR2: SSHAT and FNYEAQ (reference sequence). CDR3 length: 17 amino acids. CDR3 sequence (DNA): TGTGCCAGCAGCCCGGGACTAGCGGGGGGGCTACTCGAGACCCAGTACTTC. As protein: CASSPGLAGGLLETQYF.